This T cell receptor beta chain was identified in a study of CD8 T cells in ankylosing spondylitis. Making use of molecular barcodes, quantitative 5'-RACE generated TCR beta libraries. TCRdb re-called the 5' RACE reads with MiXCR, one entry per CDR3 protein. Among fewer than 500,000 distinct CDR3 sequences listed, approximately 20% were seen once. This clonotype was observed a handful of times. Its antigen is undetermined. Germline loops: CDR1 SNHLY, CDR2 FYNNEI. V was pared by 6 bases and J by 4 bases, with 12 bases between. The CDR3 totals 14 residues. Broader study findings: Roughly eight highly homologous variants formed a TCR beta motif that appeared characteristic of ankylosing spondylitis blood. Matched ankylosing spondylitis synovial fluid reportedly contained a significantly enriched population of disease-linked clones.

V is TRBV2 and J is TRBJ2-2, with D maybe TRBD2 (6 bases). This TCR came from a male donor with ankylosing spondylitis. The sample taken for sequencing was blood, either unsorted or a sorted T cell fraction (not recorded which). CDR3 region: CASSGRGTTGELFF. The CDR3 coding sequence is TGTGCCAGCAGCGGGAGAGGGACCACCGGGGAGCTGTTTTTT.